This T cell receptor (beta chain) originates from a study of blood T cells in healthy people across ages. Trimming shortened V by 6 bases and J by 8 bases, and 10 bases separated the two germline ends. This CDR3 is 12 amino acids long. To note about this clonotype: Antigen specificity is unknown.

Whole-study results and caveats: Getting older went along with TCR beta diversity per million T cells dropping roughly linearly. Unsorted PBMC input precluded a conclusive naive versus antigen-experienced comparison.

Primed by a sample-barcoded 5' primer and a J-beta primer mix, a second PCR proceeded for 7 to 11 cycles. Tags on each cDNA molecule came from a template-switch adaptor with 12 random nucleotides. From the 5' RACE reads, TCRdb called clonotypes with MiXCR, one entry per CDR3 protein. The data show under 950,000 distinct CDR3 sequences, about 20% seen once. The rearrangement joins TRBV12-3 or TRBV12-4 to TRBJ1-4, with unresolved D. This receptor was taken from a man between 70 and 80 years old in good health. The sequenced sample was blood. The CDR3 region is CASRGGREKLFF. CDR3 nucleotides: TGTGCCAGCAGGGGCGGAAGGGAAAAACTGTTTTTT.